What follows are 27 T cell receptor beta chains derived from one specimen sequenced in a study of OX40 agonist ivuxolimab in advanced cancers. Some clones are missing from TCRdb's copy, which holds only in-frame ones; the method was immunoSEQ multiplex PCR. The profile shows roughly 80,000 clones, about 86% of them singletons. This sample comprised CD4+ or CD8+ T cells sorted from blood, obtained in a trial of the OX40 agonist ivuxolimab. These receptors were obtained from an adult with an advanced solid tumor such as melanoma, head and neck, liver or kidney cancer.

The chain employs TRBV7-6 and TRBJ2-5; possibly TRBD1 for D (6 bases). The V end was cut by 5 bases, the J end by 1 base, with 17 bases between. The CDR3 sequence is 16 residues long. Germline CDR1 is SGHVS and CDR2 is FNYEAQ. The CDR3 loop reads CASSPFGQNPQETQYF. As DNA, the CDR3 is TGTGCCAGCAGCCCATTTGGACAGAACCCCCAAGAGACCCAGTACTTC.

V usage is TRBV7-9 and J usage is TRBJ1-1; 8 nucleotides agree with TRBD1. V shed 5 bases and J 5 bases; nucleotides not matched to a gene: 10. This CDR3 region has 15 residues. The germline V gene encodes CDR1 SEHNR and CDR2 FQNEAQ (reference sequence). The CDR3 region has the DNA TGTGCCAGCAGCAGCAACAGGGGGTCAGAAACTGAAGCTTTCTTT. This sequence encodes CASSSNRGSETEAFF.

About this clone itself: One end of the junction is discordant with germline, which a read error may explain. The V and J genes are TRBV5-4 and TRBJ2-3; TRBD1 matches at 7 bases. CDR3 length: 14 amino acids. The germline V gene encodes CDR1 SGHNT and CDR2 YYREEE (reference sequence). CDR3 coding DNA: TGCGCCAGCAGCCTGGGGACAGGCACAGATACGCAGTATTTT. Residues: CASSLGTGTDTQYF.

The gene calls are TRBV19 and TRBJ2-6, with D unclear. Germline CDR1 reads LNHDA; CDR2 reads SQIVND (reference sequence). The CDR3 covers 15 residues. The V gene lost 3 bases and the J gene lost 0 bases, with 6 bases spanning the gap. This CDR3 is CASSMWDSGANVLTF. CDR3 sequence (DNA): TGTGCCAGTAGTATGTGGGACTCTGGGGCCAACGTCCTGACTTTC.

The chain uses TRBV4-2 and TRBJ1-6; no definite D call. The CDR3 has 20 amino acids. With 3 bases removed from V and 0 bases from J, the gap between germline ends came to 21 bases. Germline CDR1 reads LGHNA; CDR2 reads YNFKEQ. The CDR3 DNA is TGTGCCAGCAGCCAGGGCAGGCCGAAAGGGATTGGCTCCTATAATTCACCCCTCCACTTT. Protein: CASSQGRPKGIGSYNSPLHF.

This clone appeared a few times. The V call is TRBV9, the J call TRBJ2-7; D is unclear. The CDR3 consists of 15 residues. Germline CDR1 SGDLS, CDR2 YYNGEE. The germline V and J ends were trimmed by 4 bases and 4 bases, with 18 bases remaining between them. The CDR3 coding sequence is TGTGCCAGCAGCCCTGAGCCCACCAACTTATACGAGCAGTACTTC. Translating gives CASSPEPTNLYEQYF.

As DNA, the CDR3 is TGTGCCAGCAGCATTACGGATGAGCAGTTCTTC. It yields the protein CASSITDEQFF. This chain links TRBV28 with TRBJ2-1; unclear D gene. Trimming took 6 bases from V and 8 from J, leaving 8 bases between them. This CDR3 contains 11 residues. CDR1 and CDR2 from the germline V gene are MDHEN and SYDVKM.

The V and J genes are TRBV30 and TRBJ1-5, with D perhaps matching TRBD1 (6 bases). Trimming removed 5 bases from V and 4 bases from J, with 12 bases in between. CDR3 size: 13 residues. Per germline, CDR1 GTSNPN and CDR2 SVGIG (reference sequence). This chain's CDR3 is CAWGGDTNQPQHF. CDR3 sequence (DNA): TGTGCCTGGGGGGGGGACACAAATCAGCCCCAGCATTTT.

The genes are TRBV5-1 and TRBJ2-3, with TRBD2 identical over 10 bases. The germline V gene has CDR1 SGHRS and CDR2 YFSETQ. This CDR3 has 17 residues. The V segment lost 5 bases and the J segment 2 bases; nucleotides outside the gene matches: 11. The CDR3 loop is CASSSNSGGRSTDTQYF. CDR3 bases: TGCGCCAGCAGTTCCAATAGCGGGGGGCGTTCCACAGATACGCAGTATTTT.

This chain links TRBV5-4 with TRBJ2-3; D may be TRBD1 (5 bases). This CDR3 comprises 15 residues. Germline V gene data show CDR1 as SGHNT and CDR2 as YYREEE (reference sequence). Between the trimmed V and J ends, which lost 0 bases and 2 bases, there was a span of 10 bases. CDR3 region: CASSLESGSTDTQYF. CDR3 DNA sequence: TGTGCCAGCAGCTTGGAGTCAGGGTCCACAGATACGCAGTATTTT.

The CDR3 protein is CASSPPGRRNSGNTIYF. The CDR3 DNA sequence: TGTGCCAGCTCACCACCGGGGAGAAGGAACTCTGGAAACACCATATATTTT. The rearrangement joins TRBV18 to TRBJ1-3; D is unclear. V was trimmed by 0 bases and J by 0 bases, leaving 12 bases between them. CDR1 and CDR2 (germline): KGHSH, LQKENI. This CDR3 contains 17 residues.

The chain uses TRBV9 and TRBJ1-6, with 7 bases identical to TRBD1. The CDR3 runs to 15 residues. The V gene end was trimmed by 3 bases and the J gene end by 7 bases; junction bases not matched to a gene: 7. In germline, CDR1 is SGDLS, CDR2 YYNGEE. The DNA for the CDR3 is TGTGCCAGCAGCGAAACGACAGGGTTCAATTCACCCCTCCACTTT. Translating it yields CASSETTGFNSPLHF.

The J gene is TRBJ1-5, the V gene TRBV19, with 8 bases lining up with TRBD1. V lost 5 bases and J lost 4; bases outside the gene matches: 10. Germline-derived CDR1 and CDR2 are LNHDA and SQIVND (reference sequence). There are 16 residues in the CDR3. CDR3 sequence reads: CASSGRTGLGNQPQHF. DNA for the CDR3: TGTGCCAGTAGTGGCAGGACAGGGTTAGGTAATCAGCCCCAGCATTTT.

This chain uses TRBV4-2 with TRBJ2-5, with 9 nucleotides matching TRBD2. This CDR3 is built from 17 residues. Unmatched junction bases numbered 6, after V lost 1 base and J lost 0 bases. The germline CDR1 and CDR2 sequences are LGHNA and YNFKEQ. The CDR3 is CASSQGGAGGYQETQYF. The CDR3 nucleotides read TGTGCCAGCAGCCAAGGTGGGGCGGGGGGGTACCAAGAGACCCAGTACTTC.

A remark on this clone: At one end the junction does not follow the germline gene, possibly because of a read error. The rearrangement joins TRBV28 to TRBJ2-7; possibly TRBD1 or TRBD2 for D (5 bases each). The CDR3 spans 11 residues. Germline V CDR1 and CDR2: MDHEN, SYDVKM. The chain's CDR3 is CATSWGYEQYF. As DNA, the CDR3 is TGTGCCACCAGTTGGGGGTACGAGCAGTACTTC.

The CDR3 is CASSFTGTVDNEQFF. CDR3 in DNA: TGTGCCAGCAGCTTTACCGGGACAGTCGACAATGAGCAGTTCTTC. The V call is TRBV7-9, the J call TRBJ2-1; 7 bases map to TRBD1. Germline V lookup: CDR1 SEHNR, CDR2 FQNEAQ (reference sequence). The CDR3 extends over 15 amino acids. V trimming: 3 bases; J trimming: 5 bases; junction bases outside the gene matches: 7.

This chain uses TRBV28 with TRBJ2-7, with D possibly matching TRBD2 (8 bases). CDR3 length: 15 amino acids. V was cut by 4 bases and J by 6 bases, with 19 bases left in between. Germline lookup yields CDR1 MDHEN and CDR2 SYDVKM. CDR3 DNA: TGTGCCAGCAGTTCACCGGGACTAGGGGGCCTCGAGCAGTACTTC. This encodes CASSSPGLGGLEQYF.

This clone was seen once. The CDR3 protein is CASSLSPGAWGEKLFF. CDR3 bases: TGTGCCAGCAGCTTAAGCCCAGGGGCGTGGGGTGAAAAACTGTTTTTT. V and J are TRBV7-2 and TRBJ1-4; TRBD1 is a possible D gene (6 bases). The V and J ends lost 2 bases and 7 bases respectively, with 17 bases between them. The CDR3 is made up of 16 amino acids. CDR1 is SGHTA and CDR2 is FQGNSA in the germline V gene. Variable domain in full (rest from reference TRBV7-2 and TRBJ1-4): GAGVSQSPSNKVTEKGKDVELRCDPISGHTALYWYRQSLGQGLEFLIYFQGNSAPDKSGLPSDRFSAERTGGSVSTLTIQRTQQEDSAVYLCASSLSPGAWGEKLFFGSGTQLSVL.

The genes are TRBV7-3 and TRBJ2-1; TRBD2 matches at 8 bases. Per the germline V gene, CDR1 is SGHTA and CDR2 is FQGTGA. The CDR3 consists of 16 residues. The ends lost 5 bases at V and 0 bases at J; junction bases unmatched: 6. DNA of the CDR3: TGTGCCAGCAGCACCCTTAGCGGGAACTCCTACAATGAGCAGTTCTTC. Amino acid sequence: CASSTLSGNSYNEQFF.

The V and J genes are TRBV10-3 and TRBJ1-1; D is unclear. The V gene lost 4 bases and the J gene lost 1 base, with 7 bases spanning the gap. CDR1 and CDR2 (germline): ENHRY, SYGVKD. This CDR3 spans 13 amino acids. The CDR3 DNA reads TGTGCCATCAGTGTAAGAGAGAACACTGAAGCTTTCTTT. This translates into CAISVRENTEAFF.

CDR3 DNA sequence: TGTGCCAGCAGCCGTATTTGGGGACAGGGCTACAATGAGCAGTTCTTC. Protein sequence: CASSRIWGQGYNEQFF. V gene TRBV28 combines with J gene TRBJ2-1; 9 bases are a match to TRBD1. V trimming: 6 bases; J trimming: 3 bases; junction bases outside the gene matches: 9. The CDR3 length is 16 residues. Germline V gene data show CDR1 as MDHEN and CDR2 as SYDVKM.

The chain joins TRBV9 to TRBJ2-7, with D tentatively TRBD2 (6 bases). V was trimmed by 0 bases and J by 3 bases, leaving 13 bases between them. The CDR3 is 15 amino acids. Looked up from germline, CDR1 is SGDLS and CDR2 is YYNGEE. In DNA form, the CDR3 reads TGTGCCAGCAGCGTAGGTACGGGAGCTCGCTACGAGCAGTACTTC. Its protein product is CASSVGTGARYEQYF.

This clone showed up just once. This chain connects TRBV28 to TRBJ1-3, with D unresolved. Germline CDR1 and CDR2: MDHEN and SYDVKM. This CDR3 spans 13 amino acids. V gave up 6 bases and J gave up 2 bases, with 8 bases separating them. Here the CDR3 DNA reads TGTGCCAGCAGCTCAAACCCTGGAAACACCATATATTTT. This encodes CASSSNPGNTIYF.

The chain employs TRBV6-5 and TRBJ1-5; TRBD1 is a possible D gene (6 bases). V lost 2 bases to trimming and J lost 8 bases, with 16 bases between them. CDR1 is MNHEY and CDR2 is SVGAGI in the germline V gene. The CDR3 is made up of 15 amino acids. The CDR3: CASSYRPGGLEPQHF. Here the CDR3 DNA reads TGTGCCAGCAGTTACAGGCCCGGGGGGCTTGAGCCCCAGCATTTT.

The chain employs TRBV7-8 and TRBJ2-1; 7 bases fit TRBD2. The CDR3 covers 17 residues. Trimming at V came to 4 bases and at J to 0 bases, leaving 9 bases not matched to a gene. Germline CDR1 is SGHVS and CDR2 is FQNEAQ. Here the CDR3 DNA reads TGTGCCAGCAGCTCCGCTTACGGCGGGAGCTCCTACAATGAGCAGTTCTTC. The encoded protein is CASSSAYGGSSYNEQFF.

The chain has TRBV7-2 and TRBJ2-1, with 8 bases identical to TRBD2. V lost 1 base to trimming and J lost 8 bases; unmatched junction nucleotides: 7. CDR1 SGHTA and CDR2 FQGNSA come from the germline V gene. This CDR3 is 15 amino acids long. CDR3 sequence: CASSLGGTSLDEQFF. The CDR3 coding sequence is TGTGCCAGCAGCTTAGGGGGGACTAGTCTTGATGAGCAGTTCTTC.

The rearrangement links TRBV11-1 to TRBJ2-7, with D hard to call. Germline assignment: CDR1 SGHAT and CDR2 FQDESV (reference sequence). The length of the CDR3 is 15 residues. V shed 2 bases and J shed 3 bases, with 14 bases lying between them. The CDR3 sequence is CASSLYGPGDYEQYF. For the CDR3, the DNA is TGTGCCAGCAGCTTATATGGTCCAGGCGACTACGAGCAGTACTTC.